The 4 T cell receptor beta chains presented below share a single source sample, sequenced in a study of CD8 T cells in ankylosing spondylitis (TCRdb year 2017). The library relied on 5' RACE. These reads were obtained on an Illumina HiSeq 2500. TCRdb cleaned the public reads at Q25 with fastp, built clones with MiXCR and kept in-frame beta chains. Each CDR3 protein gets just one entry, which takes the most common genes and DNA from the rows behind it. This sample comprises some 240,000 distinct CDR3 sequences, more than 20% of them detected only once. The ten largest clones add up to around 0.64% of the sample. What was sequenced was blood, either unsorted or a sorted T cell fraction (not recorded which). The receptors were gathered from a male donor with ankylosing spondylitis or in good health (not recorded which).

The chain carries TRBV6-6 and TRBJ2-7; 12 positions agree with TRBD1. This CDR3 comprises 13 residues. V trimming: 8 bases; J trimming: 5 bases; junction bases outside the gene matches: 4. CDR1 and CDR2 (germline): MNHNY, SVGAGI (reference sequence). The CDR3 region is CASDGTGGDEQYF. CDR3 bases: TGTGCCAGCGACGGGACAGGGGGCGACGAGCAGTACTTC.

The chain couples TRBV20-1 to TRBJ2-3, with 9 bases matching TRBD1. Germline-derived CDR1 and CDR2 are DFQATT and SNEGSKA (reference sequence). J lost 4 bases, V lost 5 bases, and 10 bases had no gene match. This CDR3 comprises 15 residues. CDR3 DNA: TGCAGTGCTTCAATTCGGGGACAGGGTTCAGATACGCAGTATTTT. The encoded protein is CSASIRGQGSDTQYF.

This clonotype has just a few counts. The chain is built from TRBV20-1 and TRBJ2-7; possible D gene TRBD2, 5 bases. V gave up 5 bases and J gave up 2 bases, with 25 bases separating them. Germline-derived CDR1 and CDR2 are DFQATT and SNEGSKA (reference sequence). The CDR3 has 17 residues. The CDR3 sequence: CSAPTHRLERKTYEQYF. The CDR3 nucleotides are TGCAGTGCTCCCACCCACCGACTTGAGCGGAAAACCTACGAGCAGTACTTC.

V and J are TRBV20-1 and TRBJ2-1, with unresolved D. V was shortened by 4 bases and J by 2 bases, with 21 bases between the two germline ends. CDR1 and CDR2 (germline): DFQATT, SNEGSKA (reference sequence). The CDR3 has 17 residues. The CDR3 bases are TGCAGTGCTACCACCCTTACATCCGGATATCCCTACAATGAGCAGTTCTTC. Translation: CSATTLTSGYPYNEQFF.